A selection of T cell receptor beta chains follows, all from one sample in a study of T cells in Graves' hyperthyroidism and ophthalmopathy. From the multiplex PCR reads, TCRdb called clonotypes with MiXCR, one entry per CDR3 protein. The sample lists around 340,000 distinct CDR3 sequences, over 20% occurring once. Sequenced input: blood. Receptors were obtained from a woman aged 45-59 years with Graves' hyperthyroidism. Both conserved end residues are part of each CDR3. A D gene is named only where the DNA matches it firmly. For some rows the clone size is stated as once, few or many, or as a class when expanded; others skip it.

D	V	J	size	DNA	CDR3
TRBD1	TRBV7-2	TRBJ2-7	many	TGTGCCAGCAGCTTAGGAGGGGGCGCGGCCTACGAGCAGTACTTC	CASSLGGGAAYEQYF
-	TRBV5-1	TRBJ1-2	many	TGCGCCAGCAGCTTGGAGGGGGACTATGGCTACACCTTC	CASSLEGDYGYTF
-	TRBV30	TRBJ1-3	many	TGTGCCTGGACGAACGGTGGAAGCGCTGGAAACACCATATATTTT	CAWTNGGSAGNTIYF
TRBD1	TRBV28	TRBJ1-3	many	TGTGCCAGCAGGACAGGGGTCTACTCTGGAAACACCATATATTTT	CASRTGVYSGNTIYF
-	TRBV7-2	TRBJ2-3	many	TGTGCCAGCAGCTTAGCAAACAGCTACACAGATACGCAGTATTTT	CASSLANSYTDTQYF
-	TRBV6-1	TRBJ1-2	many	TGTGCCAGCAGAGAAAACGGTGGCTACACCTTC	CASRENGGYTF
-	TRBV2	TRBJ1-1	-	TGTGCCAGCAGCTCCTCGAGCGCTGAAGCTTTCTTT	CASSSSSAEAFF
-	TRBV19	TRBJ2-3	few	TGTGCCAGTAGTATCCTTAGGAGGGGCGTCTCTAGCACAGATACGCAGTATTTT	CASSILRRGVSSTDTQYF
-	TRBV3-1	TRBJ2-2	few	TGTGCCAGCAGCCAAGAAGGGGCGGGCACCGGGGAGCTGTTTTTT	CASSQEGAGTGELFF
-	TRBV11-3	TRBJ2-2	many	TGTGCCAGCAGCTTAGGGCCAGCCGGGGAGCTGTTTTTT	CASSLGPAGELFF
TRBD2	TRBV20-1	TRBJ2-3	many	TGCAGTGCCATACTAGCGAGCCATAGCACAGATACGCAGTATTTT	CSAILASHSTDTQYF
-	TRBV19	TRBJ1-2	few	TGTGCCAGTAGTACCTCGGGGGCCGGCTATGGCTACACCTTC	CASSTSGAGYGYTF
TRBD2	TRBV30	TRBJ2-3	many	TGTGCCTCGACTAGCTTCTCCACAGATACGCAGTATTTT	CASTSFSTDTQYF
TRBD2	TRBV5-1	TRBJ2-3	-	TGCGCCAGCAGCTACGGGGGGTCTCGCACAGATACGCAGTATTTT	CASSYGGSRTDTQYF
TRBD2	TRBV30	TRBJ2-1	many	TGTGCCTGGAGTGTAGGGCGCGGGAGGGCTAGGAATGAGCAGTTCTTC	CAWSVGRGRARNEQFF
TRBD1	TRBV20-1	TRBJ1-6	many	TGCAGTGCTAGACTAAGGACAGGGAGGGATTCACCCCTCCACTTT	CSARLRTGRDSPLHF
-	TRBV27	TRBJ2-4	-	TGTGCCAGCAGTTCCTTGGGGGTCACCAAAAACATTCAGTACTTC	CASSSLGVTKNIQYF
TRBD2	TRBV30	TRBJ2-5	many	TGTGCCTGGAGTGGCCAAGCGGGAGCGTGGACCCAGTACTTC	CAWSGQAGAWTQYF
TRBD2	TRBV13	TRBJ2-5	many	TGTGCCAGCAGCTTAGCTACTAGCGGGGGTCGAGGAGAGACCCAGTACTTC	CASSLATSGGRGETQYF
-	TRBV7-9	TRBJ2-1	many	TGTGCCAGCAGCTTAAGGAGTGGGGGGGGGCTGAATGAGCAGTTCTTC	CASSLRSGGGLNEQFF
-	TRBV2	TRBJ1-5	many	TGTGCCAGCCTCGAATCAGGGGTCCGGGATCAGCCCCAGCATTTT	CASLESGVRDQPQHF
-	TRBV7-3	TRBJ2-3	-	TGTGCCAGCAGCTCCTGGGGCGGGAACTCAGATACGCAGTATTTT	CASSSWGGNSDTQYF